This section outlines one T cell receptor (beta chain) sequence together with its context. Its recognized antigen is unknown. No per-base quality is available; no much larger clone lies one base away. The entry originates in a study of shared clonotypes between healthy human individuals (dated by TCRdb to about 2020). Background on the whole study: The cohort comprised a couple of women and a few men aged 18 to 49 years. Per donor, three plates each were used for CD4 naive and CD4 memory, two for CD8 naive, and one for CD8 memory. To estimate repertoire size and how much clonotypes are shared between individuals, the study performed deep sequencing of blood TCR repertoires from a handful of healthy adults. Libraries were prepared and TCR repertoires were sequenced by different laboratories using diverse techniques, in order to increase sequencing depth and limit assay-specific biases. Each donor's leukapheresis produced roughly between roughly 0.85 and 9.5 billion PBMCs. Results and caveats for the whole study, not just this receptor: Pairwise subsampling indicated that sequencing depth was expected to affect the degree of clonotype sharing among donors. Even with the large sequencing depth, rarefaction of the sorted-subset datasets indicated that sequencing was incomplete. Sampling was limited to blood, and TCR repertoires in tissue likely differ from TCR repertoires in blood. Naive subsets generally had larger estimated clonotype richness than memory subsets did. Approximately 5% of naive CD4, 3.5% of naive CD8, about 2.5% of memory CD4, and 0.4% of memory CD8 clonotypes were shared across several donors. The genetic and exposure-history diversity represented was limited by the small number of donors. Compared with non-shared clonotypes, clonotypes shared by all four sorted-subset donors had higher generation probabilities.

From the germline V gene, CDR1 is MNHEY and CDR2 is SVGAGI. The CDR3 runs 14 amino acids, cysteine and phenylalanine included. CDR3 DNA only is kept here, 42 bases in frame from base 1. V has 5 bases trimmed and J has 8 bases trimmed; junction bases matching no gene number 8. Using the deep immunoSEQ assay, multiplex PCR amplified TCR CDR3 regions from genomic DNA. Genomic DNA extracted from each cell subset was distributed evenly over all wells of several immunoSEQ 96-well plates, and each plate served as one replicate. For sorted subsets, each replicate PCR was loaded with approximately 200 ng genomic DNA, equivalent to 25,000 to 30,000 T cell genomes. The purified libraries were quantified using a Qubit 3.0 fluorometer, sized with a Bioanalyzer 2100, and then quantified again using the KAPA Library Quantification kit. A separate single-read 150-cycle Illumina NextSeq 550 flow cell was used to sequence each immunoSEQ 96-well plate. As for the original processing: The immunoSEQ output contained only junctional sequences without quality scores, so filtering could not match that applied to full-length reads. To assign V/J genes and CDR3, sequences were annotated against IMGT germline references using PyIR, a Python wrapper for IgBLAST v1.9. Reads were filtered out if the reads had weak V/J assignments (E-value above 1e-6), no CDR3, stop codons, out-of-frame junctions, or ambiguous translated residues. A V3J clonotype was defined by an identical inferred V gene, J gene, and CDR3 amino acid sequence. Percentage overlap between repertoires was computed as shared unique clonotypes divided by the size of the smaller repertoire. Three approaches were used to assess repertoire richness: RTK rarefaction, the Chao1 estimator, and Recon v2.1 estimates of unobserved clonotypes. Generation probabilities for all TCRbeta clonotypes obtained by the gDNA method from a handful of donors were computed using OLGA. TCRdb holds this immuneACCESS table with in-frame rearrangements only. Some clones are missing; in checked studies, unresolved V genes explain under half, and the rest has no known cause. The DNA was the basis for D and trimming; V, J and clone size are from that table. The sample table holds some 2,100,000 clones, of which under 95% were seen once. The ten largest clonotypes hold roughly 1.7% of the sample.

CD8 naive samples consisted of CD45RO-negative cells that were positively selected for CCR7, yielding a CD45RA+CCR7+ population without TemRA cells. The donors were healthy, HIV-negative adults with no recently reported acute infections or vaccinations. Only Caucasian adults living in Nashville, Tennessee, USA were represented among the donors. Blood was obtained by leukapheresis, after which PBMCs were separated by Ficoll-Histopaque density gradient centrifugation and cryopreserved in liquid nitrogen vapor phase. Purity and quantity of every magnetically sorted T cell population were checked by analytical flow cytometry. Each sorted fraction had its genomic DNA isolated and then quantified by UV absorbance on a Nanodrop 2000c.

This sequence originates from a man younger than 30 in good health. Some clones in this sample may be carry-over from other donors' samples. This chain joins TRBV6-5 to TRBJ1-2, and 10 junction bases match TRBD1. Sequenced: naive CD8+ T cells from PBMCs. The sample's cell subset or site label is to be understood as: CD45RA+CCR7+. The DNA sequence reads TGTGCCAGCAGTCCCGGGACAGGGGTATCCGGCTACACCTTC. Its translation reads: CASSPGTGVSGYTF.